Listed below are T cell receptor beta chains from one sample, sequenced in a study of post-analysis software for immune sequencing data. TCRdb passed the PCR reads through MiXCR, listing each CDR3 protein once. The sample carries hundreds of thousands of distinct CDR3 sequences, less than 35% recorded once. Sequenced material: blood. The receptors here all came from a girl aged 5-17 years with multiple sclerosis. CDR3s leave out the opening cysteine and the closing phenylalanine or tryptophan.

V	J	CDR3
TRBV24-1	TRBJ2-1	ATSDSSTGQETQF
TRBV6-6	TRBJ2-3	ASMDYPSTDTQY
TRBV12-3/TRBV12-4	TRBJ2-3	ASRLAGITDTQY
TRBV3-1	TRBJ2-5	ASSLNPPQETQY
TRBV5-1	TRBJ2-3	ASREGLADTDTQY
TRBV12-3/TRBV12-4	TRBJ2-1	ASSFNGGGYEQF
TRBV27	TRBJ2-5	ASSLFGGGETQY
TRBV7-2	TRBJ1-2	ASSLGPGGTLNYGYT
TRBV3-1	TRBJ2-7	ASSQGSYSYEQY
TRBV28	TRBJ2-1	ASRRGGLVF